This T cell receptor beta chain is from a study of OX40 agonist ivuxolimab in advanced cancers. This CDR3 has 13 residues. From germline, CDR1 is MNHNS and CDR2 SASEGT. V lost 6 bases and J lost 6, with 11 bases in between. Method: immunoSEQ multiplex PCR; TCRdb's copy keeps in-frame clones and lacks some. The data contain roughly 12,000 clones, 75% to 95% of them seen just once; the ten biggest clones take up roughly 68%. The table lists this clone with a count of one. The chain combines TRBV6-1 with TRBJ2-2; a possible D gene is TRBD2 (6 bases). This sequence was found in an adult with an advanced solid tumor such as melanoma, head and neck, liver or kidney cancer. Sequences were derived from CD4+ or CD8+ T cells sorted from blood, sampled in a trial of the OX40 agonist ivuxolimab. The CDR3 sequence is CASRPRDSGELFF. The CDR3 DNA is TGTGCCAGCAGACCCAGGGACTCCGGGGAGCTGTTTTTT.